The sequence of this T cell receptor beta chain was determined in a study of response to subunit inactivated influenza vaccine. Study-level results: After each seasonal influenza vaccination, few new T cells are recruited, the authors suggested.

The V and J ends lost 10 bases and 6 bases respectively, with 12 bases between them. CDR3 length equals 12 residues. TCRdb reprocessed the RT-PCR reads via MiXCR and lists one record per CDR3 protein. The table shows roughly 650,000 distinct CDR3 sequences, with roughly 14% occurring only once. This clonotype was found many times. What it recognizes is unknown. This specimen was PBMCs from blood, taken about 13 days after vaccination. The receptor was derived from a man aged 45-65 years who received an inactivated influenza vaccine. The genes are TRBV12-3 or TRBV12-4 and TRBJ2-2; D is uncertain. Here the CDR3 DNA reads TGTGCCACTCTGGAAAGTGCCGGGGAGCTGTTTTTT. Encoded protein: CATLESAGELFF.